This entry features one T cell receptor (beta chain) sequence. This CDR3 spans 16 amino acids. With 1 base clipped from V and 2 bases from J, the junction kept 6 bases outside the gene matches. CDR1 is SGHTA and CDR2 is FQGNSA in the germline V gene. Original processing notes: Reference gene primers were amplified, and this amplification served to estimate nucleated cell counts. Assay used: immunoSEQ multiplex PCR; TCRdb lists only in-frame clones, some missing. V, J and clone size are taken as reported in that table, and D and trimming were inferred from the DNA itself. The repertoire holds 300,000 or so clones, 85% seen once, with approximately 4.1% in the top ten. These data come from a study of blood T cell repertoires in COVID-19. On the study more broadly: Sites in the United States, Italy and Spain provided acute and convalescent COVID-19 samples. PBMCs, B-cell-depleted T cells, or T cells provided the cDNA or gDNA that made up the material.

The TCR was taken from a woman in her 50s with active or convalescent COVID-19. The chain uses TRBV7-2 and TRBJ2-7; 9 bases fit TRBD2. The sequencing input was peripheral blood. The CDR3 DNA reads as TGTGCCAGCAGCTTAGATCCGGGACTAGCAGCCTACGAGCAGTACTTC. Translated: CASSLDPGLAAYEQYF.